Each of the 10 T cell receptor beta chains below was sequenced from the same sample in a study of identical twins. TCRdb used MiXCR to reprocess the 5' RACE reads, holding one entry per CDR3 protein. Of approximately 690,000 distinct CDR3 sequences in the sample, 5.5% to 7.5% are singletons; the top ten hold 1.5% to 2%. The material sequenced was naive T cells sorted from blood. The source is a man aged 18 to 30 in good health.

This clonotype was seen many times. The chain carries TRBV25-1 and TRBJ1-3, with 8 positions matching TRBD1. The V gene end was trimmed by 6 bases and the J gene end by 1 base; junction bases not matched to a gene: 2. The germline gives CDR1 MGHDK, CDR2 SYGVNS. The CDR3 is 14 residues long. The CDR3 region is CASRGQVSGNTIYF. DNA for the CDR3: TGTGCCAGCAGGGGACAGGTATCTGGAAACACCATATATTTT.

The table lists this clonotype with a few counts. The chain uses TRBV10-3 and TRBJ2-3, with a weak D call TRBD1 (7 bases). The CDR3 sequence is 14 residues long. CDR1 and CDR2 from the germline V gene are ENHRY and SYGVKD. V dropped 6 bases and J dropped 2 bases, with 12 bases sitting between them. The CDR3 sequence: CAIREGQNTDTQYF. In nucleotides, the CDR3 is TGTGCCATCAGGGAGGGACAGAACACAGATACGCAGTATTTT.

A few counts support this clonotype. This rearrangement joins TRBV4-3 to TRBJ2-3; D gene unclear. Per the germline V gene, CDR1 is LGHNA and CDR2 is YSLEER. V gave up 1 base and J gave up 2 bases, with 16 bases separating them. CDR3 length: 17 amino acids. CDR3 DNA sequence: TGCGCCAGCAGCCAAGTCGGGCAGGCGACTCTCACAGATACGCAGTATTTT. Its translation: CASSQVGQATLTDTQYF.

This clonotype was seen many times. The J gene is TRBJ2-3, the V gene TRBV27; 9 bases line up with TRBD2. The V and J ends lost 5 bases and 3 bases, in that order; junction bases with no gene match: 6. The CDR3 is 15 amino acids. The germline V gene has CDR1 MNHEY and CDR2 SMNVEV (reference sequence). The CDR3 here is CASSDSGSWTDTQYF. The CDR3 nucleotides read TGTGCCAGCAGTGATAGCGGGAGTTGGACAGATACGCAGTATTTT.

This clonotype was counted ten times or more. J is TRBJ2-5 and V is TRBV20-1; 8 nucleotides agree with TRBD2. Germline lookup yields CDR1 DFQATT and CDR2 SNEGSKA (reference sequence). The V segment lost 3 bases and the J segment 5 bases; nucleotides outside the gene matches: 8. This CDR3 region has 14 residues. The CDR3 sequence: CSARSLAGRETQYF. The CDR3 DNA is TGCAGTGCTAGGAGCCTAGCGGGTCGGGAGACCCAGTACTTC.

This clonotype came up many times. This chain links TRBV12-3 or TRBV12-4 with TRBJ1-2; 9 bases match TRBD1. The CDR3 extends over 14 amino acids. V gave up 11 bases and J gave up 4 bases; unmatched junction bases: 11. In DNA form, the CDR3 reads TGTGCCGGATCCTCGGGACAGGGAATCTATGGCTACACCTTC. Protein sequence: CAGSSGQGIYGYTF.

This clonotype was seen many times. The V and J genes are TRBV15 and TRBJ2-7, with unresolved D. From germline, CDR1 is LNHNV and CDR2 YYDKDF (reference sequence). There are 14 residues in the CDR3. The germline V and J ends were trimmed by 4 bases and 1 base, with 11 bases remaining between them. CDR3 bases: TGTGCCACCAGCAAAGGTCGCGAGTCCTACGAGCAGTACGTC. Amino acids: CATSKGRESYEQYV.

This clonotype appeared many times. Since a much larger clone is just one base distant, this may be a read error. The chain joins TRBV5-1 to TRBJ1-1; no reliable D call. V dropped 0 bases and J dropped 7 bases, with 4 bases sitting between them. The CDR3 length is 11 residues. The germline gives CDR1 SGHRS, CDR2 YFSETQ. The CDR3: CASSLDSEAFF. Here the CDR3 DNA reads TGCGCCAGCAGCTTGGACAGTGAAGCTTTCTTT.

This clonotype was counted ten times or more. This chain connects TRBV5-6 to TRBJ2-1; 11 bases line up with TRBD2. V shed 5 bases and J 0 bases; nucleotides not matched to a gene: 10. The CDR3 contains 18 residues. Germline CDR1 reads SGHDT; CDR2 reads YYEEEE. The CDR3 reads CASRGTSGTFNSYNEQFF. The CDR3, as DNA: TGTGCCAGCAGAGGGACTAGCGGTACTTTCAACTCCTACAATGAGCAGTTCTTC.

This clonotype was seen many times. The chain has TRBV5-1 and TRBJ2-1; possibly TRBD1 or TRBD2 for D (7 bases each). CDR3 length: 14 residues. The germline V gene has CDR1 SGHRS and CDR2 YFSETQ. Trimming took 10 bases from V and 0 from J, leaving 14 bases between them. For the CDR3, the DNA is TGCGCCTCCAGGGGGGGGCCCTCCTACAATGAGCAGTTCTTC. The encoded protein is CASRGGPSYNEQFF.